One and the same sample provided the 12 T cell receptor beta chains below, sequenced in a study of shared clonotypes between healthy human individuals. The table came from immunoSEQ multiplex PCR; TCRdb's copy has only in-frame clones and leaves some out. The table includes about 490,000 clones, roughly 85% detected once. Sequences were obtained from PBMCs. These receptors were taken from a woman between 40 and 55 years old in good health. Some clones in this sample may be carry-over from other donors' samples.

The rearrangement links TRBV6-4 to TRBJ2-3, with D possibly being TRBD1 or TRBD2 (6 bases each). From germline, CDR1 is MRHNA and CDR2 SNTAGT. V shed 8 bases and J shed 4 bases, with 25 bases lying between them. This CDR3 has 17 amino acids. CDR3 sequence (DNA): TGTGCCAGCCCCCCCCACCGGGCTAGCGAGGGGGCAGATACGCAGTATTTT. Encoded protein: CASPPHRASEGADTQYF.

V usage is TRBV9 and J usage is TRBJ2-1, with D tentatively TRBD2 (5 bases). The germline V gene has CDR1 SGDLS and CDR2 YYNGEE. Trimming shortened V by 3 bases and J by 0 bases, and 10 bases separated the two germline ends. The CDR3 runs 15 residues. The CDR3 loop reads CASSEGAVSYNEQFF. The DNA of the CDR3 is TGTGCCAGCAGCGAGGGAGCGGTCTCCTACAATGAGCAGTTCTTC. Combining the CDR3 with reference TRBV9 and TRBJ2-1 gives the whole variable domain DSGVTQTPKHLITATGQRVTLRCSPRSGDLSVYWYQQSLDQGLQFLIQYYNGEERAKGNILERFSAQQFPDLHSELNLSSLELGDSALYFCASSEGAVSYNEQFFGPGTRLTVL.

The chain employs TRBV19 and TRBJ1-2; no clear D gene. This CDR3 has 12 residues. Trimming removed 5 bases at V and 7 bases at J, with 11 bases between. Germline values: CDR1 LNHDA, CDR2 SQIVND (reference sequence). The CDR3 DNA reads TGTGCCAGTAGTGACCGGACGGCTGGCTACACCTTC. This gives the protein CASSDRTAGYTF.

V usage is TRBV15 and J usage is TRBJ2-5, with a tentative D call TRBD2 (5 bases). CDR1 is LNHNV and CDR2 is YYDKDF in the germline V gene (reference sequence). Trimming pared 6 bases from V and 3 bases from J, leaving 11 bases between. The CDR3 sequence is 13 residues long. Here the CDR3 reads CATSNGVEETQYF. In DNA, the CDR3 is TGTGCCACCAGTAACGGGGTAGAAGAGACCCAGTACTTC.

The chain joins TRBV29-1 to TRBJ2-3; TRBD2 is a possible D gene (5 bases). V lost 6 bases to trimming and J lost 0 bases, with 13 bases between them. The CDR3 runs 14 residues. Germline V lookup: CDR1 SQVTM, CDR2 ANQGSEA. This CDR3 is CSVSQRLSTDTQYF. The CDR3 DNA follows: TGCAGCGTCTCTCAGCGGTTGAGCACAGATACGCAGTATTTT.

The V call is TRBV29-1, the J call TRBJ2-1, with TRBD2 as a possible D gene (5 bases). The V and J ends lost 3 bases and 3 bases respectively, with 12 bases between them. This CDR3 has 14 amino acids. CDR1 and CDR2 (germline): SQVTM, ANQGSEA. CDR3 coding DNA: TGCAGCGTTGAGAGGGAGCCGAACTACAATGAGCAGTTCTTC. It is translated as CSVEREPNYNEQFF.

V gene TRBV7-8 combines with J gene TRBJ2-7, with D uncertain. This CDR3 spans 12 amino acids. Trimming shortened V by 5 bases and J by 5 bases, and 10 bases separated the two germline ends. Germline V gene lookup returns CDR1 SGHVS and CDR2 FQNEAQ. The CDR3 sequence: CASSPQMNEQYF. The CDR3 region has the DNA TGTGCCAGCAGCCCCCAAATGAACGAGCAGTACTTC.

J is TRBJ2-5 and V is TRBV11-2, with D unclear. V lost 6 bases, J lost 2 bases, and 10 bases lay in between. Germline CDR1 SGHAT, CDR2 FQNNGV. The CDR3 length is 13 residues. CDR3 coding DNA: TGTGCCAGCAGACCCCACCCTCAAGAGACCCAGTACTTC. Protein sequence: CASRPHPQETQYF.

The V gene is TRBV10-3, the J gene TRBJ2-7; 13 bases align to TRBD2. CDR3 length: 16 amino acids. Germline loops: CDR1 ENHRY, CDR2 SYGVKD. Losses at the gene ends were 2 bases for V and 4 bases for J; bases not matched to a gene: 5. CDR3 residues: CAISEGQTSGRYEQYF. The DNA for the CDR3 is TGTGCCATCAGTGAGGGTCAGACTAGCGGGAGGTACGAGCAGTACTTC.

A note on this clone: A read error likely explains this, since a far larger clone differs by one base. This chain connects TRBV7-9 to TRBJ1-1; the D gene is possibly TRBD1 (5 bases). This CDR3 is built from 14 residues. Germline V gives CDR1 SEHNR, CDR2 FQNEAQ (reference sequence). CDR3 nucleotides: TGTACCAGCAGCTTCAAGGGGCAGAGCTTAGAAGCTTTCTTT. It is translated as CTSSFKGQSLEAFF.

At least ten counts were recorded for this clone. The V call is TRBV19, the J call TRBJ1-1; D perhaps matches TRBD1 (6 bases). Trimming cost V 5 bases and J 3 bases, with 16 bases left between them. This CDR3 has 15 amino acids. Germline V lookup: CDR1 LNHDA, CDR2 SQIVND (reference sequence). CDR3 sequence (DNA): TGTGCCAGTAGTCCCAGAGGGACAAGTCACACTGAAGCTTTCTTT. This encodes CASSPRGTSHTEAFF.

V and J are TRBV28 and TRBJ2-7, with TRBD1 as a possible D gene (6 bases). The CDR3 loop spans 14 amino acids. With 3 bases removed from V and 0 bases from J, the gap between germline ends came to 9 bases. Per the germline V gene, CDR1 is MDHEN and CDR2 is SYDVKM. This CDR3 reads CASSLRQVSYEQYF. The DNA of the CDR3 is TGTGCCAGCAGTTTGAGACAGGTCTCCTACGAGCAGTACTTC.